The rows below give T cell receptor beta chains drawn from one sample of a study of cytomegalovirus exposure and HLA in healthy donors. TCRdb's copy holds only in-frame clones and misses some; the assay was immunoSEQ multiplex PCR. The table includes about 160,000 clones, about 80% detected once. Sample: PBMCs. All receptors derive from a woman in her forties or fifties in good health and CMV-seronegative. The CDR3 runs from the conserved cysteine through the conserved F or W. The D gene is left open where the match is weak. Clone sizes are given selectively: once, few, many, or a class where the clone is expanded.

j_gene	abundance	d_gene	v_gene	CDR3nt	CDR3aa
TRBJ1-1	-	TRBD1	TRBV2	TGTGCCAGCAGTGGGAGGGGGCCTCGCGCTGAAGCTTTCTTT	CASSGRGPRAEAFF
TRBJ2-1	-	-	TRBV7-3	TGTGCCAGCAGCCCAGCGGTGAACTCCTACAATGAGCAGTTCTTC	CASSPAVNSYNEQFF
TRBJ1-1	-	TRBD1	TRBV9	TGTGCCAGCAGCCCGACAGGGGCCAACACTGAAGCTTTCTTT	CASSPTGANTEAFF
TRBJ2-2	-	-	TRBV9	TGTGCCAGCAGCGTAGGACAGGCTGGAGCCGGGGAGCTGTTTTTT	CASSVGQAGAGELFF
TRBJ2-1	-	-	TRBV10-3	TGTGCCATCAGTTCCCCCCAGGGCCCTAATGAGCAGTTCTTC	CAISSPQGPNEQFF
TRBJ2-5	-	TRBD2	TRBV29-1	TGCAGCGTTGTGGAGGGAGGGGAGACCCAGTACTTC	CSVVEGGETQYF
TRBJ2-3	few	-	TRBV7-9	TGTGCCAGCCAGGACACAGATACGCAGTATTTT	CASQDTDTQYF
TRBJ2-1	-	-	TRBV10-2	TGCGCCAGCAGGCTACTTATGAATGAGCAGTTCTTC	CASRLLMNEQFF
TRBJ2-1	-	TRBD1	TRBV14	TGTGCCAGCAGCGATTTTTTCAGACAGGGACCCTACAATGAGCAGTTCTTC	CASSDFFRQGPYNEQFF
TRBJ2-7	-	-	TRBV5-1	TGCGCCAGCAGCTATAATGCCTACGAGCAGTACTTC	CASSYNAYEQYF
TRBJ2-7	-	TRBD1	TRBV27	TGTGCCAGCACCTGGGTACAGGGGCACCGCGAGCAGTACTTC	CASTWVQGHREQYF
TRBJ1-2	-	TRBD1	TRBV2	TGTGCCAGCGGAACTCGACAGGGTATCCTATATGGCTACACCTTC	CASGTRQGILYGYTF
TRBJ1-5	-	-	TRBV10-1	TGCGCCAGCAGTGAGTCCAGGGGTCATAGCAATCAGCCCCAGCATTTT	CASSESRGHSNQPQHF
TRBJ2-7	-	TRBD2	TRBV7-9	TGTGCCAGCAGCTCCGAAGCGGGGGGCCCCTACGAGCAGTACTTC	CASSSEAGGPYEQYF
TRBJ2-7	-	TRBD1	TRBV4-3	TGCGCCAGCAGCCAAGTTCTACAGGGGGATTACGAGCAGTACTTC	CASSQVLQGDYEQYF
TRBJ2-7	-	-	TRBV7-8	TGTGCCAGCAGCCCGACAGCTTACGAGCAGTACTTC	CASSPTAYEQYF
TRBJ1-5	-	-	TRBV5-4	TGTGCCAGCAGCTTGGCAGGACGGAGGCAGCCCCAGCATTTT	CASSLAGRRQPQHF
TRBJ2-7	few	-	TRBV7-9	TGTGCCAGCAGCCCAGGCGGAGGGAGCTACGAGCAGTACTTC	CASSPGGGSYEQYF
TRBJ1-6	-	-	TRBV2	TGTGCCAGCAGTATAGGGGAGGATTCACCCCTCCACTTT	CASSIGEDSPLHF
TRBJ1-1	-	-	TRBV9	TGTGCCAGCAGCGCAACGGACTTCAGAACTGAAGCTTTCTTT	CASSATDFRTEAFF
TRBJ1-2	-	TRBD1	TRBV6-6	TGTGCCAGCAGTTTCGGGACAGACTACTATGGCTACACCTTC	CASSFGTDYYGYTF
TRBJ2-3	-	TRBD2	TRBV13	TGTGCCAGCAGCCCCGAGGGACAGAATGCGGGGGGGGGCCTTCTCGATACGCAGTATTTT	CASSPEGQNAGGGLLDTQYF
TRBJ2-4	-	TRBD2	TRBV7-2	TGTGCCAGCAGCTTAGTGGTGACTAGCGGGAGATTGGACTTC	CASSLVVTSGRLDF
TRBJ2-7	-	TRBD2	TRBV7-6	TGTGCCAGCAGCTTCGGACTAGCGGGAGGGCAGGACGAGCAGTACTTC	CASSFGLAGGQDEQYF
TRBJ2-1	few	TRBD1	TRBV28	TGTGCCAGCAGCTTACCGGGACAGCAAGCTCGCTACAATGAGCAGTTCTTC	CASSLPGQQARYNEQFF
TRBJ2-5	-	TRBD1	TRBV7-2	TGTGCCAGCAGCCTTCGGGACAGGGGGTACCAAGAGACCCAGTACTTC	CASSLRDRGYQETQYF
TRBJ2-3	-	TRBD1	TRBV4-2	TGTGCCAGCAGCCCTTGGCAGGGGGGCACAGATACGCAGTATTTT	CASSPWQGGTDTQYF
TRBJ2-6	once	-	TRBV27	TGTGCCAGCTTCGGGGTAGCTGGGGCCAACGTCCTGACTTTC	CASFGVAGANVLTF
TRBJ2-2	-	-	TRBV11-3	TGTGCCAGCAGCTTTGGCGGAGGGAACACCGGGGAGCTGTTTTTT	CASSFGGGNTGELFF
TRBJ2-7	-	TRBD2	TRBV2	TGTGCCAGCAGGGGGACTAGCGGCTACGAGCAGTACTTC	CASRGTSGYEQYF
TRBJ2-3	-	-	TRBV6-5	TGTGCCAGCAGTTCCTACACAGATACGCAGTATTTT	CASSSYTDTQYF
TRBJ1-4	-	-	TRBV7-9	TGTGCCAGCAGCATGAAAAGACAGACACCTAATGAAAAACTGTTTTTT	CASSMKRQTPNEKLFF
TRBJ1-5	-	-	TRBV7-2	TGTGCCAGCAGCCTGACACACCATAGCAATCAGCCCCAGCATTTT	CASSLTHHSNQPQHF
TRBJ1-1	-	TRBD1	TRBV7-6	TGTGCCAGCAGCTCCTCGACAGGGGTGGACACTGAAGCTTTCTTT	CASSSSTGVDTEAFF
TRBJ1-2	-	-	TRBV5-5	TGTGCCACCGCGACTTCGAACGCCTATGGCTACACCTTC	CATATSNAYGYTF
TRBJ2-7	-	TRBD2	TRBV9	TGTGCCAGCAGCGTGACTAGCGGGGACTACGAGCAGTACTTC	CASSVTSGDYEQYF
TRBJ1-3	-	TRBD1	TRBV25-1	TGTGCCTCAGCTGGGACAGAGGGAAACACCATATATTTT	CASAGTEGNTIYF
TRBJ2-1	-	TRBD2	TRBV7-9	TGTGCCAGCGGACTGCGAACTAGCGCGACCAATGAGCAGTTCTTC	CASGLRTSATNEQFF
TRBJ2-1	-	-	TRBV13	TGTGCCAGCAGCTTAATAAGGGGTGTCAATGAGCAGTTCTTC	CASSLIRGVNEQFF